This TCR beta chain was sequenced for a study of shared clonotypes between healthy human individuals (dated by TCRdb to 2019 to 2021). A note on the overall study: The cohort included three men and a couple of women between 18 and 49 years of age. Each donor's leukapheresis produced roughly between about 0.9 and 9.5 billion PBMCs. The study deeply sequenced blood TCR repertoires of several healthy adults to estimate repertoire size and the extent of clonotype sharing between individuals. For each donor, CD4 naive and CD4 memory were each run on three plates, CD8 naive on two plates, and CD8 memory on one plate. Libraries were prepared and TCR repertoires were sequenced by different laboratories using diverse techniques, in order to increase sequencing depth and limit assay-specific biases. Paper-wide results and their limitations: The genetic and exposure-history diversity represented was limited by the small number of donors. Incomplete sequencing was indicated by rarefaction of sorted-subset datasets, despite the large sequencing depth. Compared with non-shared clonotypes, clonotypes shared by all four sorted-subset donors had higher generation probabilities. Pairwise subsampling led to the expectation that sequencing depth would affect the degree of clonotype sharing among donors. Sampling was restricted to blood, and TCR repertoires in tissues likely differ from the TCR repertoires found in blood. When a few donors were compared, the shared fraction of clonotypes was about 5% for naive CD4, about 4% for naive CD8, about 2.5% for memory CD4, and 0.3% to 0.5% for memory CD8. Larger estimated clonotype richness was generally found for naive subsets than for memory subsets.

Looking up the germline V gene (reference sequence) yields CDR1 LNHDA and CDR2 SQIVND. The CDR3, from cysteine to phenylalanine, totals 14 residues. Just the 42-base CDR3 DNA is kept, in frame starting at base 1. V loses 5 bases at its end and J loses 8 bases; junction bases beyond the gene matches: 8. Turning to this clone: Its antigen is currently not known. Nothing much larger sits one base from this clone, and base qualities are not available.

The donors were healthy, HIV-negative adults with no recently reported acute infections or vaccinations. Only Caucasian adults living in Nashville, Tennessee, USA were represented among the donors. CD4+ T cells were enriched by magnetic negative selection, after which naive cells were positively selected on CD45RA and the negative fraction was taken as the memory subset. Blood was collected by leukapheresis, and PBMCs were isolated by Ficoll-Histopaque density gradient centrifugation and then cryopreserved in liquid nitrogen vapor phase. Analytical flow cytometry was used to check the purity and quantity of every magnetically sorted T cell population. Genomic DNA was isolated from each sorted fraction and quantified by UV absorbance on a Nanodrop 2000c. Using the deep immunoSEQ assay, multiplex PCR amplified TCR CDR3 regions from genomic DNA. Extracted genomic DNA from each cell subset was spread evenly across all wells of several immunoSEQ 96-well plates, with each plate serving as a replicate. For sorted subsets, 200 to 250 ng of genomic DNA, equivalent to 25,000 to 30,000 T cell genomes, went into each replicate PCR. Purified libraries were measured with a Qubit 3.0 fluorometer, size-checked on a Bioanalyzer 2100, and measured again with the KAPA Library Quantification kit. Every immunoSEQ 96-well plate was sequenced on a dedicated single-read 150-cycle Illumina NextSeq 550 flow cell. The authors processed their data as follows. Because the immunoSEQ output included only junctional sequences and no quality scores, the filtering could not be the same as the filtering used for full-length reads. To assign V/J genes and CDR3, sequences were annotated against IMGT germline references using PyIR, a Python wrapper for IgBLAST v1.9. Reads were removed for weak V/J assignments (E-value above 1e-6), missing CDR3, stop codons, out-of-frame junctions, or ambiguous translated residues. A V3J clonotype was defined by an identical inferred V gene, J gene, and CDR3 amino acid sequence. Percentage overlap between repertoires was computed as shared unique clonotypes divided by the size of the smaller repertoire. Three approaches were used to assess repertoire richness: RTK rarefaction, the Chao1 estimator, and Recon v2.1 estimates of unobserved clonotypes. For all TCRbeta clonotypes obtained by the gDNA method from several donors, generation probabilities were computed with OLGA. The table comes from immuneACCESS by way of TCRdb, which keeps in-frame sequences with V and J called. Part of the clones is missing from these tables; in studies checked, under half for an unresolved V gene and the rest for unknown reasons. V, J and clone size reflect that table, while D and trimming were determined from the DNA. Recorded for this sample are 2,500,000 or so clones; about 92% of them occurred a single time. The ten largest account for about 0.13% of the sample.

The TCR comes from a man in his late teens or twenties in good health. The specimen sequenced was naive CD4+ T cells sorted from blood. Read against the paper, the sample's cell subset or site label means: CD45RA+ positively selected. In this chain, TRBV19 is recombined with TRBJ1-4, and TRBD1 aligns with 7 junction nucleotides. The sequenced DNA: TGTGCCAGTAGTCCACAGGGGCACGACGAAAAACTGTTTTTT. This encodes CASSPQGHDEKLFF.